The sequence of this T cell receptor (beta chain) was determined in a study of T cells in Graves' hyperthyroidism and ophthalmopathy. Whole-study results and caveats: The authors' 13 V-J model separated ophthalmopathy from stable hyperthyroidism. Most thyroid clonotypes expanded above 0.001 were also detected in blood.

This clonotype was seen a handful of times. Antigen unknown. Given the absence of the conserved phenylalanine or tryptophan at the CDR3 end, a read error is likely. Germline CDR1 is DFQATT and CDR2 is SNEGSKA (reference sequence). The germline V and J ends were trimmed by 6 bases and 0 bases, with 15 bases remaining between them. The CDR3 length is 14 residues. Template material for amplifying TCR beta CDR3 regions consisted of RNA transcripts. Initially, a first-round RT-PCR of the TCR CDR3 employed the HTBI primer set. MiXCR, applied by TCRdb to the multiplex PCR reads, yields one record per CDR3 protein. Of fewer than 450,000 distinct CDR3 sequences in the sample, roughly 17% were seen once. Recently diagnosed hyperthyroidism of less than 2 months' duration affected patients aged 18 to 65.

What was sequenced was blood. The rearrangement joins TRBV20-1 to TRBJ2-7; D is possibly TRBD2 (6 bases). The sequence came from a woman aged 25-40 years with Graves' hyperthyroidism that later progressed to Graves' ophthalmopathy. The CDR3 DNA reads as TGCAGTGCCCTCCACCGGGACTTCTCCTACGAGCAGTACTCC. Protein product: CSALHRDFSYEQYS.